This T cell receptor (beta chain) was recovered during a study of T-cell reconstitution after alpha-beta-depleted transplantation in children. This clonotype appeared many times. The CDR3 runs to 16 residues. The germline V and J ends were trimmed by 4 bases and 2 bases, with 15 bases remaining between them. Germline V gene lookup returns CDR1 SNHLY and CDR2 FYNNEI. Using unique molecular identifiers, the investigators prepared the TCRbeta library. TCRdb itself ran the PCR reads through MiXCR, one entry per CDR3 protein. The table shows around 200,000 distinct CDR3 sequences, with about 9.5% occurring only once.

The sequenced sample was PBMCs from the stem cell graft donor, obtained from the stem cell graft. V and J are TRBV2 and TRBJ1-3, with D possibly TRBD1 on 5 matching bases. This receptor was identified in a human donor who donated a stem cell graft to a child with acute lymphoblastic leukemia. This CDR3 reads CASSGGRVAAGNTIYF. The CDR3, as DNA: TGTGCCAGCAGTGGCGGCAGGGTTGCAGCTGGAAACACCATATATTTT.